This TCR beta chain was captured in a study of blood T cell repertoires in COVID-19. The overall study: Acute-phase and convalescent COVID-19 samples originated in the United States, Italy and Spain. T cells, B-cell-depleted T cells, or PBMCs provided the cDNA or gDNA that served as material.

The CDR3 totals 15 residues. The germline V gene has CDR1 LNHNV and CDR2 YYDKDF (reference sequence). The V and J ends lost 1 base and 1 base respectively, with 5 bases between them. Measured with immunoSEQ multiplex PCR; TCRdb has only the in-frame clones, and not every one. The sample shows 35,000 to 55,000 clones, approximately 90% of them seen only once. The receptor was isolated from a man aged 70-80 years with active COVID-19. The material sequenced was peripheral blood. The genes are TRBV15 and TRBJ2-6; the D is unclear. The DNA for the CDR3 is TGTGCCACCAGCAGAGGCGAGTCTGGGGCCAACGTCCTGACTTTC. It yields the protein CATSRGESGANVLTF.